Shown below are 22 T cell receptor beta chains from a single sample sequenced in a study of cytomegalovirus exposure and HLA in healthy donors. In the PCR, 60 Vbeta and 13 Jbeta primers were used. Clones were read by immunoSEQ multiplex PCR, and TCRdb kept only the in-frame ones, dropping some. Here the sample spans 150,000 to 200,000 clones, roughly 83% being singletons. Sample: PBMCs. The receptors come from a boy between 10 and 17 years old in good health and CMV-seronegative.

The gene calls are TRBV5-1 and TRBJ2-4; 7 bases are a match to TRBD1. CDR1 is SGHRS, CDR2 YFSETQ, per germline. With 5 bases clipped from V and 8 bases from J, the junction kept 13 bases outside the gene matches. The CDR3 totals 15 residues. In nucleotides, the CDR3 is TGCGCCAGCAGTCTAGGGGGCGGTGGGTCGGACATTCAGTACTTC. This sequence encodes CASSLGGGGSDIQYF.

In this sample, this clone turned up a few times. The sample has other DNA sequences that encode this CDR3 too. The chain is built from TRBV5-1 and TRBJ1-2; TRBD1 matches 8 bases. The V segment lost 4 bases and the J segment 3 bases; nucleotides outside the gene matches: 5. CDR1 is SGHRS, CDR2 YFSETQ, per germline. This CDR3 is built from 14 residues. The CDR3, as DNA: TGCGCCAGCAGCCTAGGACAGGGCGACTATGGCTACACCTTC. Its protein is CASSLGQGDYGYTF.

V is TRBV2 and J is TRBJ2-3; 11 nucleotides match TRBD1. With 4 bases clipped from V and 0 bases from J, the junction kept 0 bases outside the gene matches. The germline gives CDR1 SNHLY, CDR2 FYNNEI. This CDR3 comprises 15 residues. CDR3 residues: CASSGDRGSTDTQYF. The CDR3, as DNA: TGTGCCAGCAGTGGGGACAGGGGGAGCACAGATACGCAGTATTTT.

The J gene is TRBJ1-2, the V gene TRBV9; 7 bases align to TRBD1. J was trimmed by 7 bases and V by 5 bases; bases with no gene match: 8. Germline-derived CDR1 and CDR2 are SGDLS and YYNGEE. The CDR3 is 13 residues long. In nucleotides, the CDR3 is TGTGCCAGCAGAGAGGACAGGAGGGGTGGCTACACCTTC. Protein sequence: CASREDRRGGYTF.

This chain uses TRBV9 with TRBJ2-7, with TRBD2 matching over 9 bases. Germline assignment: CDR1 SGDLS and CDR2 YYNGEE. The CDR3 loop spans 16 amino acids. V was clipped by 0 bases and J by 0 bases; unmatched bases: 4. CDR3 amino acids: CASSVGVSGSSYEQYF. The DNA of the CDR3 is TGTGCCAGCAGCGTAGGGGTTAGCGGGAGCTCCTACGAGCAGTACTTC. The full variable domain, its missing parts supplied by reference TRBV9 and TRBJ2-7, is DSGVTQTPKHLITATGQRVTLRCSPRSGDLSVYWYQQSLDQGLQFLIQYYNGEERAKGNILERFSAQQFPDLHSELNLSSLELGDSALYFCASSVGVSGSSYEQYFGPGTRLTVT.

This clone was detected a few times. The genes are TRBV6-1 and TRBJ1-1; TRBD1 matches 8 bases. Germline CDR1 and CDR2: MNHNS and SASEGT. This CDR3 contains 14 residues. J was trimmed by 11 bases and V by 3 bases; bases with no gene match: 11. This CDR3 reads CASSDSGGVIVAFF. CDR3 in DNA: TGTGCCAGCAGTGACTCAGGGGGCGTTATTGTCGCTTTCTTT.

CDR3 nucleotide sequence: TGTGCCAGTAGTATAAGCGGGAGTTCAGATACGCAGTATTTT. Residues: CASSISGSSDTQYF. The J gene is TRBJ2-3, the V gene TRBV19; 8 bases align to TRBD2. Germline V CDR1 and CDR2: LNHDA, SQIVND (reference sequence). This CDR3 has 14 amino acids. V dropped 2 bases and J dropped 4; count of bases not matched to a gene: 2.

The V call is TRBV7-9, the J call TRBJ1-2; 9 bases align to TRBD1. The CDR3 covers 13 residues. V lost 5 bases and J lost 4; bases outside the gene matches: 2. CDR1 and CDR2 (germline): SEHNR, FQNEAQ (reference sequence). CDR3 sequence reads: CASSLTGGYGYTF. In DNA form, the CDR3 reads TGTGCCAGCAGCCTGACAGGGGGCTATGGCTACACCTTC.

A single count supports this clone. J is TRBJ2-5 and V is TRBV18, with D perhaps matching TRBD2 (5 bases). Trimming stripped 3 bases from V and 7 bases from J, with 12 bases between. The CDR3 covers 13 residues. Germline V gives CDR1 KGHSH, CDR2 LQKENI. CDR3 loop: CASSPGESGTQYF. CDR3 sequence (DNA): TGTGCCAGCTCACCGGGAGAATCCGGGACCCAGTACTTC.

The CDR3 region has the DNA TGTGCCAGCAGCTTAGATTCGACTGAAGCTTTCTTT. Protein: CASSLDSTEAFF. This rearrangement joins TRBV7-8 to TRBJ1-1; D gene ambiguous. Trimming took off 1 base at V and 5 bases at J, with 5 bases between the two ends. The germline CDR1 and CDR2 sequences are SGHVS and FQNEAQ. This CDR3 spans 12 amino acids.

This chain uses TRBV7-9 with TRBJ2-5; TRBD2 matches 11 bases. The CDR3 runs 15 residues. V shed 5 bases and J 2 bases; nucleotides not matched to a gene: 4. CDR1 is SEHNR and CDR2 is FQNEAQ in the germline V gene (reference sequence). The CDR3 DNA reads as TGTGCCAGCAGCAGTAGCGGGAGGGCTCAAGAGACCCAGTACTTC. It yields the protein CASSSSGRAQETQYF.

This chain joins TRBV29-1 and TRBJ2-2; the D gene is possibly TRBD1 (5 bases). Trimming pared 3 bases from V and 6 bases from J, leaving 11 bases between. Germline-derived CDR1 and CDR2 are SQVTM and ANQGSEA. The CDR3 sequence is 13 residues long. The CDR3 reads CSVDRGNPGELFF. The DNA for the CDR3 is TGCAGCGTTGATAGGGGAAACCCCGGGGAGCTGTTTTTT.

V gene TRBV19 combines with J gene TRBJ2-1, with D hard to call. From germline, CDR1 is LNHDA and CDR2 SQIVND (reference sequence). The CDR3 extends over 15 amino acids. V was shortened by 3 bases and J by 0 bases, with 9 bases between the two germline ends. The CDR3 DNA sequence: TGTGCCAGTAGTATGAGAAGTGGCTCCTACAATGAGCAGTTCTTC. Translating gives CASSMRSGSYNEQFF.

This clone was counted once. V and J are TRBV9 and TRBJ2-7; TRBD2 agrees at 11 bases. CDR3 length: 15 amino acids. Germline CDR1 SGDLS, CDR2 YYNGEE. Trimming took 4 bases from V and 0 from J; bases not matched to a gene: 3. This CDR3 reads CASSLGTSGSYEQYF. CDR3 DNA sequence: TGTGCCAGCAGCCTTGGGACTAGCGGCTCCTACGAGCAGTACTTC.

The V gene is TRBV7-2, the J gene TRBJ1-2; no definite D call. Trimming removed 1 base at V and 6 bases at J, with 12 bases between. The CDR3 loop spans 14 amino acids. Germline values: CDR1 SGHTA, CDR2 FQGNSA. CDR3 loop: CASSLVQFLDGYTF. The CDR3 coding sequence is TGTGCCAGCAGCTTAGTGCAGTTCCTCGATGGCTACACCTTC.

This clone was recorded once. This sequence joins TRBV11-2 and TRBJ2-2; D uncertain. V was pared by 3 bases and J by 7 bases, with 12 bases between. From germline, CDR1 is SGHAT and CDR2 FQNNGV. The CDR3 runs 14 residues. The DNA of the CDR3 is TGTGCCAGCAGCTTCGGAGATACAAGCGGGGAGCTGTTTTTT. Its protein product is CASSFGDTSGELFF.

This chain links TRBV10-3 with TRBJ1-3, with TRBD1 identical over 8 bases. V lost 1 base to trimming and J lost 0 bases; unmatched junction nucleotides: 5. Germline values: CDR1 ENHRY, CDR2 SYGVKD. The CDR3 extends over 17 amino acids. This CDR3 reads CAISELGQAVSGNTIYF. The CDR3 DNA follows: TGTGCCATCAGTGAGTTGGGACAGGCCGTCTCTGGAAACACCATATATTTT.

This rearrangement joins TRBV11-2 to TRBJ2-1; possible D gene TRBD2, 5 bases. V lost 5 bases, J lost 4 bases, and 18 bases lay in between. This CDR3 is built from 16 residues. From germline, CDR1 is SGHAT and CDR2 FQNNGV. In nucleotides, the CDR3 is TGTGCCAGCAGCGCTCGCCCGGGCCGGGGTTACAATGAGCAGTTCTTC. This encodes CASSARPGRGYNEQFF. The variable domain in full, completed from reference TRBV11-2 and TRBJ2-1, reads EAGVAQSPRYKIIEKRQSVAFWCNPISGHATLYWYQQILGQGPKLLIQFQNNGVVDDSQLPKDRFSAERLKGVDSTLKIQPAKLEDSAVYLCASSARPGRGYNEQFFGPGTRLTVL.

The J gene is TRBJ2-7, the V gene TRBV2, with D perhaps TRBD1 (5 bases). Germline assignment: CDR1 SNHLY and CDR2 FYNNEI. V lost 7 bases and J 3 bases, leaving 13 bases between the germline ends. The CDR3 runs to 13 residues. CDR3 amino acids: CASKLKGVYEQYF. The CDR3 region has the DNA TGTGCCAGCAAACTGAAAGGGGTCTACGAGCAGTACTTC.

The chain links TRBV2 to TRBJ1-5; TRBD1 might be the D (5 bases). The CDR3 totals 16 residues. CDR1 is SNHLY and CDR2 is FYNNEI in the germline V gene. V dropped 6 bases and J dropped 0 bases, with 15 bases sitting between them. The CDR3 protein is CASRGRGGDSNQPQHF. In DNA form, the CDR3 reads TGTGCCAGCAGGGGCCGGGGAGGGGATAGCAATCAGCCCCAGCATTTT.

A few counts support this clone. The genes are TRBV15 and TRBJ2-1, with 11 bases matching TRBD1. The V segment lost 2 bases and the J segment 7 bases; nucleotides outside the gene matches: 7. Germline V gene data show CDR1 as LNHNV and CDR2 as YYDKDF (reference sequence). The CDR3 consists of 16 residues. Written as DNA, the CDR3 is TGTGCCACCAGCAGAAGAGCAGGGGACAGGGGGAATGAGCAGTTCTTC. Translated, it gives CATSRRAGDRGNEQFF.

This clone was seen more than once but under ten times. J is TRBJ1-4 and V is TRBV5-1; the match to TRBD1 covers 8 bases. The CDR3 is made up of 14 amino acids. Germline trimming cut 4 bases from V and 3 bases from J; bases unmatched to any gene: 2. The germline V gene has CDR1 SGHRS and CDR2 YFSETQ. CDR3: CASSPGQANEKLFF. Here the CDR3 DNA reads TGCGCCAGCAGCCCGGGACAGGCTAATGAAAAACTGTTTTTT.